These T cell receptor beta chains were read from a single sample in a study of T cell responses to AZD1222 COVID-19 vaccine. Profiling relied on immunoSEQ multiplex PCR, and the TCRdb table lists in-frame clones only, not all of them. Found here are 26,000 or so clones, about nine tenths of them singletons; the top ten hold 30% to 40%. Sequenced here: peripheral blood, sampled 28 days after the second AZD1222 dose. These receptors all come from an adult who received the AZD1222 COVID-19 vaccine. CDR3s include the opening cysteine and the closing phenylalanine or tryptophan. The D gene is left open where the match is weak. Expanded clones get a size class; other rows say once, few or many, or leave the size out.

d_call	clone_size	j_call	v_call	cdr3_aa	cdr3_nt
.	once	TRBJ2-7	TRBV11-2	CASSLRYGSSYEQYF	TGTGCCAGCAGCTTAAGATATGGGAGCTCCTACGAGCAGTACTTC
TRBD2	.	TRBJ2-7	TRBV5-1	CASSLGLAGAYEQYF	TGCGCCAGCAGCTTGGGGCTAGCGGGAGCGTACGAGCAGTACTTC
TRBD2	.	TRBJ2-7	TRBV6-2/TRBV6-3	CASSYSASGSLEQYF	TGTGCCAGCAGTTACTCGGCTAGCGGGAGTCTCGAGCAGTACTTC
TRBD1	once	TRBJ2-7	TRBV11-3	CASSLGVGTGDEQYF	TGTGCCAGCAGCTTAGGGGTTGGGACAGGGGACGAGCAGTACTTC
.	.	TRBJ2-7	TRBV2	CASGMGVEQYF	TGTGCCAGCGGGATGGGGGTCGAGCAGTACTTC
.	.	TRBJ1-5	TRBV5-4	CASSLDGDQPQHF	TGTGCCAGCAGCTTGGACGGGGATCAGCCCCAGCATTTT
.	.	TRBJ1-4	TRBV28	CASSSPGTPAYEKLFF	TGTGCCAGCAGTTCCCCCGGGACACCGGCTTATGAAAAACTGTTTTTT
TRBD1	.	TRBJ1-6	TRBV28	CASSVGQGVDNSPLHF	TGTGCCAGCAGCGTGGGACAGGGGGTTGACAATTCACCCCTCCACTTT
TRBD2	.	TRBJ2-7	TRBV3-1/TRBV3-2	CASSQTGLAGFDEQYF	TGTGCCAGCAGCCAAACCGGACTAGCGGGATTCGACGAGCAGTACTTC
.	.	TRBJ1-1	TRBV11-1	CASSSQDTEAFF	TGTGCCAGCAGTTCACAGGACACTGAAGCTTTCTTT
.	.	TRBJ2-1	TRBV25-1	CASSERSQEVYNEQFF	TGTGCCAGCAGTGAACGTAGCCAGGAGGTGTACAATGAGCAGTTCTTC
.	.	TRBJ2-7	TRBV7-2	CASSSPPRYEQYF	TGTGCCAGCAGCTCCCCGCCCAGGTACGAGCAGTACTTC
.	once	TRBJ1-1	TRBV5-3	CASLRPNTEAFF	TGTGCCAGTCTTCGACCGAACACTGAAGCTTTCTTT
.	few	TRBJ1-1	TRBV5-4	CASSFDRNMNTEAFF	TGTGCCAGCAGCTTCGACAGGAACATGAACACTGAAGCTTTCTTT
.	.	TRBJ2-3	TRBV5-1	CASSLSSGGGDTQYF	TGCGCCAGCAGCTTGTCCAGCGGAGGTGGAGATACGCAGTATTTT
.	.	TRBJ2-2	TRBV7-6	CASSLARGGNTGELFF	TGTGCCAGCAGCCTAGCCAGGGGAGGGAACACCGGGGAGCTGTTTTTT
.	.	TRBJ2-2	TRBV6-4	CASSDLDRGGELFF	TGTGCCAGCAGTGACTTGGACCGTGGCGGGGAGCTGTTTTTT
TRBD2	.	TRBJ2-3	TRBV27	CASRPDLAGSTDTQYF	TGTGCCAGCAGACCAGACCTAGCGGGAAGCACAGATACGCAGTATTTT
.	.	TRBJ2-3	TRBV7-6	CASSLGGLGASTDTQYF	TGTGCCAGCAGCTTAGGAGGGTTAGGTGCTAGCACAGATACGCAGTATTTT
.	.	TRBJ2-2	TRBV4-1	CASSQVWSTGELFF	TGCGCCAGCAGCCAAGTATGGAGCACCGGGGAGCTGTTTTTT
.	.	TRBJ2-1	TRBV6-4	CASSDGTGHNEQFF	TGTGCCAGCAGTGACGGAACAGGGCACAATGAGCAGTTCTTC
TRBD1	.	TRBJ2-1	TRBV27	CASSNRGEQFF	TGTGCCAGCAGTAACAGGGGCGAGCAGTTCTTC
.	.	TRBJ2-5	TRBV3-1/TRBV3-2	CASSQGASSGRRETQYF	TGTGCCAGCAGCCAAGGGGCGTCGTCAGGGAGGCGAGAGACCCAGTACTTC
.	.	TRBJ1-1	TRBV11-2	CASSLVGGRTSAFF	TGTGCCAGCAGCTTAGTGGGGGGGAGGACTTCAGCTTTCTTT
TRBD1	.	TRBJ1-5	TRBV28	CASSSTGGGQPQHF	TGTGCCAGCAGTTCGACAGGGGGTGGTCAGCCCCAGCATTTT
TRBD1	.	TRBJ1-5	TRBV6-5	CASEQGSGNQPQHF	TGTGCCAGTGAACAGGGGTCTGGGAATCAGCCCCAGCATTTT